These 25 T cell receptor beta chains were sequenced from one sample in a study of cytomegalovirus exposure and HLA in healthy donors. Use of 60 Vbeta and 13 Jbeta primers characterized the PCR. TCRdb keeps only in-frame clones here, not all; method: immunoSEQ multiplex PCR. Here the sample spans about 120,000 clones, about 79% being singletons. Material for sequencing was PBMCs. These receptors all stem from a man aged 25-45 years in good health and CMV-seropositive.

The rearrangement uses TRBV29-1 and TRBJ1-1; tentative D call: TRBD1 (5 bases). With 7 bases removed from V and 0 bases from J, the gap between germline ends came to 9 bases. Germline CDR1 and CDR2: SQVTM and ANQGSEA. CDR3 length equals 12 residues. The CDR3 DNA reads as TGCAGCGGAGACAGATTGAACACTGAAGCTTTCTTT. Its protein is CSGDRLNTEAFF.

The chain joins TRBV5-1 to TRBJ1-1, with D perhaps matching TRBD1 (6 bases). Per germline, CDR1 SGHRS and CDR2 YFSETQ. The CDR3 is 16 residues long. V shed 2 bases and J shed 2 bases, with 16 bases lying between them. As DNA, the CDR3 is TGCGCCAGCAGCTTAGTGGGGGGGCGGAGTAACACTGAAGCTTTCTTT. Its translation: CASSLVGGRSNTEAFF. Looking up the rest from reference TRBV5-1 and TRBJ1-1 gives the full variable domain: KAGVTQTPRYLIKTRGQQVTLSCSPISGHRSVSWYQQTPGQGLQFLFEYFSETQRNKGNFPGRFSGRQFSNSRSEMNVSTLELGDSALYLCASSLVGGRSNTEAFFGQGTRLTVV.

The chain uses TRBV7-2 and TRBJ1-5; TRBD1 matches 7 bases. V trimming: 3 bases; J trimming: 10 bases; junction bases outside the gene matches: 3. The CDR3 totals 12 residues. Germline lookup yields CDR1 SGHTA and CDR2 FQGNSA. CDR3 sequence: CASSLRTGPQHF. CDR3 sequence (DNA): TGTGCCAGCAGCTTGAGGACAGGCCCCCAGCATTTT.

This clone occurred a few times. The gene calls are TRBV15 and TRBJ1-1; TRBD1 agrees at 9 bases. The CDR3 sequence is 14 residues long. The V segment lost 5 bases and the J segment 7 bases; nucleotides outside the gene matches: 8. The germline V gene has CDR1 LNHNV and CDR2 YYDKDF (reference sequence). The CDR3 DNA sequence: TGTGCCACCAGCGGTAACAGGGGGCAGAGTGAAGCTTTCTTT. Amino acids: CATSGNRGQSEAFF.

The genes are TRBV19 and TRBJ1-4; 7 nucleotides match TRBD1. The CDR3 spans 14 residues. After removal of 6 bases from V and 4 bases from J, the junction contained 5 bases not matched to a gene. Germline V lookup: CDR1 LNHDA, CDR2 SQIVND (reference sequence). The CDR3 loop is CASRRRQGNEKLFF. CDR3 coding DNA: TGTGCCAGTAGAAGACGACAGGGTAATGAAAAACTGTTTTTT.

This sequence joins TRBV5-6 and TRBJ1-4, with 8 bases fitting TRBD1. Germline V CDR1 and CDR2: SGHDT, YYEEEE. Trimming took 3 bases from V and 8 from J; bases not matched to a gene: 3. CDR3 length equals 13 residues. The CDR3 nucleotides are TGTGCCAGCAGCTGGACAGGGAAAGAAAAACTGTTTTTT. It codes for CASSWTGKEKLFF.

This sequence joins TRBV18 and TRBJ2-3, with 11 bases identical to TRBD2. The CDR3 runs 16 residues. V gave up 1 base and J gave up 4 bases; unmatched junction bases: 4. Germline V lookup: CDR1 KGHSH, CDR2 LQKENI. The CDR3 loop is CASSPLAGGPSDTQYF. In DNA form, the CDR3 reads TGTGCCAGCTCACCACTAGCGGGAGGGCCTTCAGATACGCAGTATTTT.

The chain uses TRBV30 and TRBJ1-2, with D perhaps matching TRBD1 (5 bases). This CDR3 comprises 12 residues. Trimming removed 3 bases from V and 3 bases from J, with 8 bases in between. The V gene's germline CDR1 is GTSNPN and CDR2 SVGIG (reference sequence). The CDR3 DNA is TGTGCCTGGAGGGGCAGGGACTATGGCTACACCTTC. It encodes CAWRGRDYGYTF.

The chain has TRBV7-6 and TRBJ2-7, with D tentatively TRBD1 (6 bases). This CDR3 contains 17 residues. Trimming cost V 2 bases and J 0 bases, with 17 bases left between them. The germline CDR1 and CDR2 sequences are SGHVS and FNYEAQ. CDR3 nucleotide sequence: TGTGCCAGCAGCTTATTACCCCCTCAAGGGGGCTCCTACGAGCAGTACTTC. It translates to CASSLLPPQGGSYEQYF.

The chain has TRBV5-4 and TRBJ2-1; TRBD2 matches 10 bases. Germline assignment: CDR1 SGHNT and CDR2 YYREEE (reference sequence). J was trimmed by 5 bases and V by 0 bases; bases with no gene match: 5. The CDR3 extends over 16 amino acids. Here the CDR3 reads CASSLERGGINNEQFF. CDR3 bases: TGTGCCAGCAGCTTGGAGCGGGGGGGTATAAACAATGAGCAGTTCTTC.

This chain joins TRBV7-3 and TRBJ1-5, with a weak D call TRBD1 (5 bases). Germline lookup yields CDR1 SGHTA and CDR2 FQGTGA. Trimming removed 4 bases from V and 0 bases from J, with 10 bases in between. This CDR3 has 15 amino acids. The CDR3 sequence is CASSSWGGSNQPQHF. CDR3 nucleotide sequence: TGTGCCAGCAGCTCCTGGGGGGGTAGCAATCAGCCCCAGCATTTT.

A note on this clone: The junction and the germline gene differ at one end; a read error may be behind it. This rearrangement joins TRBV7-9 to TRBJ2-7; 9 bases are shared with TRBD1. The CDR3 totals 16 residues. Germline CDR1 reads SEHNR; CDR2 reads FQNEAQ (reference sequence). CDR3 in amino acids: CSSSPPGTGTSYEQYF. The CDR3 nucleotides read TGTTCCAGCAGTCCCCCCGGGACAGGGACTTCCTACGAGCAGTACTTC.

The chain recombines TRBV5-1 with TRBJ1-1; tentatively, D is TRBD1 (6 bases). The CDR3 runs to 15 residues. CDR1 is SGHRS, CDR2 YFSETQ, per germline. Trimming left V 1 base short and J 7 bases short, with 17 bases between. The CDR3 nucleotides read TGCGCCAGCAGCTTGACTTTACAGGGTACCATTGAAGCTTTCTTT. This sequence encodes CASSLTLQGTIEAFF.

The genes are TRBV6-6 and TRBJ1-2; no clear D gene. V lost 10 bases and J lost 7, with 10 bases in between. Germline loops: CDR1 MNHNY, CDR2 SVGAGI (reference sequence). The CDR3 is 10 residues long. The CDR3 sequence: CATASGGYTF. CDR3 nucleotides: TGTGCCACCGCGAGTGGTGGCTACACCTTC.

This clone has only one observation. A junction boundary mismatches the germline segment, possibly from a read error. The chain couples TRBV7-9 to TRBJ1-1; TRBD1 matches at 7 bases. Per the germline V gene, CDR1 is SEHNR and CDR2 is FQNEAQ (reference sequence). The CDR3 has 15 residues. CDR3 nucleotide sequence: TGTTCCAGCAGCTTAAGGGGGCGGTTGGGGACTGAAGCTTTCTTT. Translation: CSSSLRGRLGTEAFF.

The rearrangement links TRBV5-4 to TRBJ2-5, with D maybe TRBD2 (6 bases). In germline, CDR1 is SGHNT, CDR2 YYREEE (reference sequence). The CDR3 loop spans 16 amino acids. The V gene lost 4 bases and the J gene lost 7 bases, with 23 bases spanning the gap. The CDR3, as DNA: TGTGCCAGCAGCCCCCGGGGCGGGGCCGGCAAGAGGACCCAGTACTTC. Amino acids: CASSPRGGAGKRTQYF.

The V call is TRBV10-3, the J call TRBJ1-2, with 8 bases lining up with TRBD1. Germline V gives CDR1 ENHRY, CDR2 SYGVKD. This CDR3 has 14 amino acids. With V trimmed by 6 bases and J by 8 bases, 11 bases remained unmatched. CDR3 sequence: CAIRADRGGIGYTF. CDR3 DNA: TGTGCCATCAGGGCCGACAGGGGCGGTATCGGCTACACCTTC.

This clone was seen more than once but under ten times. The chain couples TRBV5-4 to TRBJ1-3; D might be TRBD1 (6 bases). Trimming took off 0 bases at V and 1 base at J, with 8 bases between the two ends. Germline V lookup: CDR1 SGHNT, CDR2 YYREEE (reference sequence). The CDR3 extends over 15 amino acids. CDR3 in DNA: TGTGCCAGCAGCTTGGGAACAGGGTCTGGAAACACCATATATTTT. Protein product: CASSLGTGSGNTIYF.

The genes are TRBV27 and TRBJ1-5; 11 bases fit TRBD1. With V trimmed by 4 bases and J by 2 bases, 7 bases remained unmatched. The CDR3 is made up of 17 amino acids. Germline values: CDR1 MNHEY, CDR2 SMNVEV (reference sequence). The CDR3 loop reads CASSSGQGARGNQPQHF. As DNA, the CDR3 is TGTGCCAGCAGTTCTGGACAGGGGGCTAGAGGCAATCAGCCCCAGCATTTT.

This clone was detected a few times. The chain recombines TRBV6-5 with TRBJ2-3; 10 bases map to TRBD1. V lost 4 bases to trimming and J lost 2 bases; unmatched junction nucleotides: 3. This CDR3 is built from 15 residues. CDR1 is MNHEY and CDR2 is SVGAGI in the germline V gene. The CDR3 loop is CASSSGTGDTDTQYF. CDR3 in DNA: TGTGCCAGCAGTTCCGGGACAGGGGACACAGATACGCAGTATTTT.

The V and J genes are TRBV6-5 and TRBJ2-3; 8 bases map to TRBD2. CDR1 MNHEY and CDR2 SVGAGI come from the germline V gene. CDR3 length: 14 residues. J was trimmed by 2 bases and V by 6 bases; bases with no gene match: 4. CDR3 coding DNA: TGTGCCAGCAGAGGGACTAGAGACACAGATACGCAGTATTTT. It translates to CASRGTRDTDTQYF.

The V and J genes are TRBV6-4 and TRBJ1-5; D is possibly TRBD1 (6 bases). CDR1 MRHNA and CDR2 SNTAGT come from the germline V gene. V was cut by 5 bases and J by 0 bases, with 11 bases left in between. This CDR3 is 15 amino acids long. The DNA for the CDR3 is TGTGCCAGCAGTACTACAGGGCATAGCAATCAGCCCCAGCATTTT. This sequence encodes CASSTTGHSNQPQHF.

The CDR3 nucleotides read TGTGCCAGCAGCTTACAGTGGGATGCGGGTGGCTACACCTTC. Encoded protein: CASSLQWDAGGYTF. V usage is TRBV7-9 and J usage is TRBJ1-2; D gene uncertain. Trimming took off 2 bases at V and 7 bases at J, with 14 bases between the two ends. The CDR3 is made up of 14 amino acids. Germline CDR1 SEHNR, CDR2 FQNEAQ (reference sequence).

The chain links TRBV6-1 to TRBJ1-1, with TRBD1 as a possible D gene (5 bases). The CDR3 has 15 residues. The V and J ends lost 2 bases and 5 bases respectively, with 15 bases between them. Germline values: CDR1 MNHNS, CDR2 SASEGT. CDR3 in DNA: TGTGCCAGCAGTGAATGGAGCAGGGTGGAGACTGAAGCTTTCTTT. Protein sequence: CASSEWSRVETEAFF.

The chain uses TRBV27 and TRBJ2-2; the match to TRBD2 covers 12 bases. The V segment lost 3 bases and the J segment 0 bases; nucleotides outside the gene matches: 2. In germline, CDR1 is MNHEY, CDR2 SMNVEV (reference sequence). The CDR3 has 17 amino acids. CDR3 sequence reads: CASSFRLAGANTGELFF. DNA of the CDR3: TGTGCCAGCAGTTTTAGACTAGCGGGAGCGAACACCGGGGAGCTGTTTTTT.